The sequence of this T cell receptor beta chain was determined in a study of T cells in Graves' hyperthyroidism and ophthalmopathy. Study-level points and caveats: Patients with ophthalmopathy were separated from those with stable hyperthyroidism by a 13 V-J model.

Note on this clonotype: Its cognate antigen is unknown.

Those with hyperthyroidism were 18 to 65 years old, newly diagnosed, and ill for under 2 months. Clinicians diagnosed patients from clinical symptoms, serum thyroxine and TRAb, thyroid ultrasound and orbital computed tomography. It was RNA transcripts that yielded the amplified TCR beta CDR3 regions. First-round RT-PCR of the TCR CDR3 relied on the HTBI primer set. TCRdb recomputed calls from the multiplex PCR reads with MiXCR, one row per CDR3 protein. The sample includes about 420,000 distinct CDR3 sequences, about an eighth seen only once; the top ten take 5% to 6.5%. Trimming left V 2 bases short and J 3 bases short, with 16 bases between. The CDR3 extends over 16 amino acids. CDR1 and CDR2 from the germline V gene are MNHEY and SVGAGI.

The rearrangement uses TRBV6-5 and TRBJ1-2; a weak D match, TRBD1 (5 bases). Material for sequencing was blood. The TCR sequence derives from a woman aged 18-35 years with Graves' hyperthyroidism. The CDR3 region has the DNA TGTGCCAGCAGTTACAGGGGCGTCCAGGAGGACTATGGCTACACCTTC. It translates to CASSYRGVQEDYGYTF.